This T cell receptor beta chain is drawn from a study of siplizumab effects on memory and regulatory T cells. Here immunoSEQ multiplex PCR was the method, and the copy in TCRdb shows in-frame clones only, minus some. The sample has some 120,000 clones, about 94% seen once. This CDR3 is 14 amino acids long. V shed 4 bases, J shed 4 bases, and the junction held 1 base outside the gene matches. Germline assignment: CDR1 ENHRY and CDR2 SYGVKD. This clone has a single count. Its specificity is unknown. Whole-study findings and limits: A small minority of alloreactive clones were mapped to unstimulated subsets. Significant reduction of alloreactive sequences traceable to unstimulated CD4+ memory cells was observed with siplizumab.

The rearrangement joins TRBV10-3 to TRBJ2-3; 11 nucleotides line up with TRBD1. This TCR was sampled from a human donor in good health. What was sequenced was non-Treg CD4+ T cells sorted from blood. CDR3 sequence reads: CAISGTGGPDTQYF. As DNA, the CDR3 is TGTGCCATCAGTGGGACAGGGGGCCCAGATACGCAGTATTTT.